These 2 T cell receptor beta chains originate from one sample sequenced in a study of cytomegalovirus exposure and HLA in healthy donors. Amplification used 60 Vbeta primers and 13 Jbeta primers. Profiled with immunoSEQ multiplex PCR; TCRdb holds only in-frame clones, not every one. The sample shows 110,000 to 150,000 clones, 80% of them seen only once. The sequenced sample was PBMCs. The source is a male donor in good health and CMV-seronegative.

This sequence joins TRBV7-9 and TRBJ2-2; D perhaps matches TRBD2 (7 bases). Trimming removed 5 bases from V and 5 bases from J, with 21 bases in between. The germline CDR1 and CDR2 sequences are SEHNR and FQNEAQ (reference sequence). This CDR3 is built from 17 residues. The CDR3 region has the DNA TGTGCCAGCAGCCCCAGGGGATCGGGGGGCCCGACCGGGGAGCTGTTTTTT. Encoded protein: CASSPRGSGGPTGELFF.

The chain combines TRBV2 with TRBJ1-4; a possible D gene is TRBD1 (5 bases). V was clipped by 7 bases and J by 8 bases, with 14 bases between them. The CDR3 contains 13 residues. The germline CDR1 and CDR2 sequences are SNHLY and FYNNEI. CDR3 DNA: TGTGCCAGCATTAGGGACTTAGACGAAAAACTGTTTTTT. Protein: CASIRDLDEKLFF.